This T cell receptor (beta chain) stems from a study of cytomegalovirus exposure and HLA in healthy donors. General study findings and limits: What a later analysis showed was that several of the most significant clusters appeared linked to common viral pathogens. Many donors carried some public TCRs, although rarity characterized most TCR sequences.

Germline V gene data show CDR1 as MRHNA and CDR2 as SNTAGT. V trimming: 4 bases; J trimming: 3 bases; junction bases outside the gene matches: 4. The CDR3 loop spans 14 amino acids. Points on this clone: The antigen is unknown.

The PCR contained 60 Vbeta and 13 Jbeta primers. The authors' processing: There were 80 million to 95 million unique TCR beta chains by a later count, and 10 million to 12 million of them were shared. Assay used: immunoSEQ multiplex PCR; TCRdb lists only in-frame clones, some missing. V and J calls and clone size follow that table, whereas D and trimming were derived from the DNA. Counted here are about 160,000 clones, roughly 90% occurring once; the ten biggest clones make up under 2.5%. The receptor was derived from a woman between 18 and 30 years old in good health and CMV-seronegative. Sequences were obtained from PBMCs. The rearrangement joins TRBV6-4 to TRBJ2-5; 8 bases map to TRBD2. This chain's CDR3 is CASSVTGGEETQYF. The CDR3 DNA sequence: TGTGCCAGCAGTGTAACCGGGGGGGAAGAGACCCAGTACTTC.